This entry lists 23 T cell receptor beta chains sequenced from one sample in a study of cytomegalovirus exposure and HLA in healthy donors. Both 60 Vbeta primers and 13 Jbeta primers went into the PCR. TCRdb's table, derived via immunoSEQ multiplex PCR, lists solely in-frame clones and lacks some. The sample carries 150,000 to 200,000 clones, 65% to 70% recorded once. Sequenced: PBMCs. The receptors were gathered from a man aged 30 to 45 in good health and CMV-seropositive.

The V gene is TRBV25-1, the J gene TRBJ1-6; tentative D call: TRBD1 (5 bases). V lost 6 bases, J lost 4 bases, and 13 bases lay in between. The germline gives CDR1 MGHDK, CDR2 SYGVNS. The CDR3 has 15 residues. The CDR3 region has the DNA TGTGCCAGCAGGGAGCCGGGACTGTATAATTCACCCCTCCACTTT. This translates into CASREPGLYNSPLHF.

This clone was seen a handful of times. This chain connects TRBV7-2 to TRBJ2-2; the match to TRBD1 covers 7 bases. Germline V CDR1 and CDR2: SGHTA, FQGNSA. J lost 4 bases, V lost 2 bases, and 7 bases had no gene match. This CDR3 is built from 16 residues. For the CDR3, the DNA is TGTGCCAGCAGCTTAAACCCGACAGGGCCCACCGGGGAGCTGTTTTTT. It is translated as CASSLNPTGPTGELFF. Supplemented by reference TRBV7-2 and TRBJ2-2, the full variable domain reads GAGVSQSPSNKVTEKGKDVELRCDPISGHTALYWYRQSLGQGLEFLIYFQGNSAPDKSGLPSDRFSAERTGGSVSTLTIQRTQQEDSAVYLCASSLNPTGPTGELFFGEGSRLTVL.

The rearrangement uses TRBV27 and TRBJ2-6, with D perhaps matching TRBD2 (6 bases). Germline values: CDR1 MNHEY, CDR2 SMNVEV (reference sequence). The CDR3 runs to 15 residues. Trimming pared 3 bases from V and 1 base from J, leaving 7 bases between. The CDR3 is CASSFGGSGANVLTF. The CDR3 DNA reads as TGTGCCAGCAGTTTCGGGGGTTCTGGGGCCAACGTCCTGACTTTC.

This clone has just a few counts. The chain joins TRBV10-1 to TRBJ1-2; D is unresolved. Between the trimmed V and J ends, which lost 3 bases and 6 bases, there was a span of 11 bases. This CDR3 is built from 13 residues. The germline gives CDR1 WNHNN, CDR2 SYGVQD (reference sequence). The CDR3 spells CASSDPGSDGYTF. Written as DNA, the CDR3 is TGCGCCAGCAGTGACCCCGGGTCGGATGGCTACACCTTC.

The rearrangement joins TRBV5-4 to TRBJ2-1, with TRBD1 identical over 7 bases. With V trimmed by 4 bases and J by 8 bases, 12 bases remained unmatched. There are 15 residues in the CDR3. Germline lookup yields CDR1 SGHNT and CDR2 YYREEE (reference sequence). This CDR3 reads CASSPEGAVVDEQFF. In DNA form, the CDR3 reads TGTGCCAGCAGCCCAGAGGGGGCTGTCGTAGATGAGCAGTTCTTC.

There are a few counts of this clone. The chain is built from TRBV19 and TRBJ2-1, with D maybe TRBD2 (6 bases). CDR1 and CDR2 (germline): LNHDA, SQIVND (reference sequence). V was shortened by 0 bases and J by 0 bases, with 21 bases between the two germline ends. The CDR3 length is 20 residues. The CDR3 loop is CASSIEGPGETPSSYNEQFF. The DNA of the CDR3 is TGTGCCAGTAGTATAGAAGGCCCGGGGGAGACCCCCAGCTCCTACAATGAGCAGTTCTTC.

In DNA, the CDR3 is TGTGCCTGGAGTGGGGGCAATCCTGGGGCCAACGTCCTGACTTTC. This encodes CAWSGGNPGANVLTF. The chain links TRBV30 to TRBJ2-6; D might be TRBD1 (5 bases). The germline gives CDR1 GTSNPN, CDR2 SVGIG (reference sequence). The CDR3 loop spans 15 amino acids. V was clipped by 1 base and J by 2 bases, with 9 bases between them. Full variable domain (remainder filled in from reference TRBV30 and TRBJ2-6): SQTIHQWPATLVQPVGSPLSLECTVEGTSNPNLYWYRQAAGRGLQLLFYSVGIGQISSEVPQNLSASRPQDRQFILSSKKLLLSDSGFYLCAWSGGNPGANVLTFGAGSRLTVL.

The chain carries TRBV13 and TRBJ2-6, with D possibly TRBD1 on 5 matching bases. Germline CDR1 is PRHDT and CDR2 is FYEKMQ (reference sequence). The CDR3 length is 15 residues. V was cut by 5 bases and J by 3 bases, with 11 bases left in between. CDR3 sequence (DNA): TGTGCCAGCAGCCTCAGGGTCGTTGGGGCCAACGTCCTGACTTTC. It is translated as CASSLRVVGANVLTF. The full variable domain, rest sourced from reference TRBV13 and TRBJ2-6, is AAGVIQSPRHLIKEKRETATLKCYPIPRHDTVYWYQQGPGQDPQFLISFYEKMQSDKGSIPDRFSAQQFSDYHSELNMSSLELGDSALYFCASSLRVVGANVLTFGAGSRLTVL.

V usage is TRBV12-5 and J usage is TRBJ2-7; 8 bases fit TRBD1. CDR1 is LGHNT and CDR2 is FRNRAP in the germline V gene. V trimming: 6 bases; J trimming: 2 bases; junction bases outside the gene matches: 12. CDR3 length: 16 residues. The CDR3 spells CASGPLAAGGTYEQYF. CDR3 DNA sequence: TGTGCTAGTGGCCCCCTCGCCGCAGGGGGCACCTACGAGCAGTACTTC.

This clone was picked up a small number of times. The chain has TRBV6-6 and TRBJ1-2; no clear D gene. V lost 0 bases to trimming and J lost 4 bases, with 9 bases between them. Looked up from germline, CDR1 is MNHNY and CDR2 is SVGAGI (reference sequence). The CDR3 extends over 14 amino acids. The CDR3 sequence: CASSYSQESYGYTF. CDR3 coding DNA: TGTGCCAGCAGTTACTCCCAGGAAAGCTATGGCTACACCTTC.

The chain recombines TRBV19 with TRBJ2-6, with 8 bases fitting TRBD1. V was pared by 3 bases and J by 0 bases, with 4 bases of the junction left unmatched. CDR1 LNHDA and CDR2 SQIVND come from the germline V gene (reference sequence). This CDR3 spans 17 amino acids. DNA for the CDR3: TGTGCCAGTAGTATCCGGGACAGGAGCTCTGGGGCCAACGTCCTGACTTTC. It yields the protein CASSIRDRSSGANVLTF.

This clone showed up just a few times. The chain couples TRBV7-2 to TRBJ1-4; D is unresolved. This CDR3 is built from 15 residues. Germline V lookup: CDR1 SGHTA, CDR2 FQGNSA. V lost 4 bases and J lost 12, with 21 bases in between. As DNA, the CDR3 is TGTGCCAGCAGCTCCGACTCAGCCCTCTCCGGGGAACTGTTTTTT. This sequence encodes CASSSDSALSGELFF.

The CDR3 sequence: CASSFLSEQYF. The CDR3 DNA is TGTGCCAGCAGTTTCCTCTCCGAGCAGTACTTC. V usage is TRBV5-4 and J usage is TRBJ2-7, with D unclear. V was pared by 5 bases and J by 6 bases, with 9 bases between. This CDR3 spans 11 amino acids. The germline CDR1 and CDR2 sequences are SGHNT and YYREEE (reference sequence).

The chain carries TRBV27 and TRBJ2-5; tentative D call: TRBD1 (7 bases). Trimming removed 6 bases at V and 9 bases at J, with 20 bases between. The CDR3 length is 14 residues. Germline values: CDR1 MNHEY, CDR2 SMNVEV (reference sequence). CDR3 sequence (DNA): TGTGCCAGCAGCCCCAGGGGGAGGCTTGGGGCCCAGTACTTC. It is translated as CASSPRGRLGAQYF.

This sequence joins TRBV5-1 and TRBJ1-5, with unresolved D. This CDR3 comprises 15 residues. Germline V gene sequence: CDR1 SGHRS, CDR2 YFSETQ. The V and J ends lost 1 base and 1 base respectively, with 9 bases between them. CDR3: CASSLLGGSNQPQHF. For the CDR3, the DNA is TGCGCCAGCAGCTTGTTGGGAGGAAGCAATCAGCCCCAGCATTTT.

This clone showed up just a few times. The gene calls are TRBV30 and TRBJ2-1, with 8 nucleotides matching TRBD2. Unmatched junction bases numbered 7, after V lost 1 base and J lost 2 bases. The CDR3 covers 16 residues. The germline V gene encodes CDR1 GTSNPN and CDR2 SVGIG (reference sequence). The CDR3 region has the DNA TGTGCCTGGAGTGGAGTCGATAGCGGGACCTACAATGAGCAGTTCTTC. It yields the protein CAWSGVDSGTYNEQFF.

With respect to this clone: The junction differs from germline at one of its ends, possibly a read error. The chain combines TRBV5-1 with TRBJ1-3; unclear D gene. CDR1 SGHRS and CDR2 YFSETQ come from the germline V gene. The CDR3 consists of 12 residues. CDR3 coding DNA: TGCGCCGGCAGTGTCACCGGAGACACCATATATTTT. This gives the protein CAGSVTGDTIYF.

This chain joins TRBV15 and TRBJ2-1; D is uncertain. Germline assignment: CDR1 LNHNV and CDR2 YYDKDF (reference sequence). Trimming stripped 3 bases from V and 1 base from J, with 7 bases between. The CDR3 covers 14 residues. The CDR3 reads CATSSSRSYNEQFF. The CDR3 nucleotides are TGTGCCACCAGCAGTTCCCGGTCCTACAATGAGCAGTTCTTC.

CDR3 in DNA: TGTGCCACTAGGACTGCCGCGAACACCGGGGAGCTGTTTTTT. It is translated as CATRTAANTGELFF. The V gene is TRBV19, the J gene TRBJ2-2; possible D gene TRBD2, 5 bases. Trimming took 10 bases from V and 0 from J, leaving 12 bases between them. Germline loops: CDR1 LNHDA, CDR2 SQIVND (reference sequence). The CDR3 has 14 residues.

The V and J genes are TRBV6-5 and TRBJ1-1; weak D call: TRBD1 (5 bases). The CDR3 consists of 13 residues. V lost 7 bases and J lost 0, with 9 bases in between. Germline V gene data show CDR1 as MNHEY and CDR2 as SVGAGI. CDR3 amino acids: CASNRQLNTEAFF. The CDR3 DNA follows: TGTGCCAGCAATAGACAGTTGAACACTGAAGCTTTCTTT.

The chain has TRBV19 and TRBJ1-2; the D is unclear. The CDR3 spans 12 residues. Trimming took off 6 bases at V and 4 bases at J, with 9 bases between the two ends. Germline CDR1 reads LNHDA; CDR2 reads SQIVND (reference sequence). CDR3 DNA: TGTGCCAGTAGATTAGATATCTATGGCTACACCTTC. Residues: CASRLDIYGYTF.

Of note for this clone: This specimen includes other DNA sequences encoding the same CDR3. The genes are TRBV9 and TRBJ2-5, with 9 bases fitting TRBD1. V shed 2 bases and J 5 bases; nucleotides not matched to a gene: 4. This CDR3 region has 14 residues. CDR1 and CDR2 from the germline V gene are SGDLS and YYNGEE. CDR3 protein: CASSVTGGQETQYF. CDR3 in DNA: TGTGCCAGCAGCGTTACAGGGGGCCAGGAGACCCAGTACTTC.

The rearrangement uses TRBV5-1 and TRBJ2-2, with D tentatively TRBD1 (5 bases). The CDR3 length is 17 residues. CDR1 is SGHRS, CDR2 YFSETQ, per germline. Trimming removed 0 bases from V and 2 bases from J, with 14 bases in between. The CDR3: CASSLVYAGINTGELFF. The CDR3 DNA reads as TGCGCCAGCAGCTTGGTTTATGCAGGGATTAACACCGGGGAGCTGTTTTTT.